A single sample gave rise to the 25 T cell receptor beta chains below, sequenced in a study of coeliac disease. This table comes from immunoSEQ multiplex PCR, and its TCRdb copy is limited to in-frame clones, with some not included. The sample records nearly 4,500 clones, around 62% being singletons. The specimen sequenced was intraepithelial lymphocytes from the gut. All receptors derive from a woman aged 18-29 years with active celiac disease.

This clone is judged medium-sized. This chain uses TRBV25-1 with TRBJ1-2; TRBD1 aligns across 8 bases. This CDR3 region has 14 residues. The ends lost 3 bases at V and 4 bases at J; junction bases unmatched: 4. In germline, CDR1 is MGHDK, CDR2 SYGVNS. The CDR3 DNA reads as TGTGCCAGCAGTGAGACAGGGGAGGGCTATGGCTACACCTTC. Translating it yields CASSETGEGYGYTF.

The chain employs TRBV28 and TRBJ1-2; D is possibly TRBD1 (5 bases). The CDR3 is 13 amino acids. Germline V lookup: CDR1 MDHEN, CDR2 SYDVKM. The germline V and J ends were trimmed by 3 bases and 7 bases, with 12 bases remaining between them. The CDR3 DNA sequence: TGTGCCAGCAGTTTGCGGTGGGGCGGTGGCTACACCTTC. Translation gives CASSLRWGGGYTF.

Points on this clone: Other nucleotide sequences in the sample specify the same CDR3. This chain links TRBV5-1 with TRBJ2-7; weak D call: TRBD1 (5 bases). The CDR3 sequence is 13 residues long. V shed 5 bases and J shed 2 bases, with 11 bases lying between them. Germline V gene lookup returns CDR1 SGHRS and CDR2 YFSETQ. The DNA for the CDR3 is TGCGCCAGCAGTATAGGACAAACCTACGAGCAGTACTTC. It encodes CASSIGQTYEQYF.

In this sample, this clone turned up a few times. This CDR3 reads CASSITGAGELFF. CDR3 bases: TGTGCCAGTAGTATAACAGGGGCCGGGGAGCTGTTTTTT. The chain joins TRBV19 to TRBJ2-2; TRBD1 matches at 7 bases. CDR3 length: 13 residues. In germline, CDR1 is LNHDA, CDR2 SQIVND (reference sequence). V shed 2 bases, J shed 6 bases, and the junction held 0 bases outside the gene matches.

The chain couples TRBV4-2 to TRBJ2-1; TRBD2 matches 11 bases. The CDR3 has 17 residues. With 4 bases clipped from V and 3 bases from J, the junction kept 8 bases outside the gene matches. Germline assignment: CDR1 LGHNA and CDR2 YNFKEQ. In DNA, the CDR3 is TGTGCCAGCAGCCCGAGCGTACTAGCGGGAGACTACAATGAGCAGTTCTTC. Translated: CASSPSVLAGDYNEQFF.

CDR3 bases: TGTGCCAGCAGCTACAGGGGGGATCAGCCCCAGCATTTT. It encodes CASSYRGDQPQHF. This sequence joins TRBV7-2 and TRBJ1-5; 8 bases align to TRBD1. The CDR3 sequence is 13 residues long. Looked up from germline, CDR1 is SGHTA and CDR2 is FQGNSA. Germline trimming cut 4 bases from V and 5 bases from J; bases unmatched to any gene: 1.

The V and J genes are TRBV18 and TRBJ2-7; 10 bases agree with TRBD2. The germline gives CDR1 KGHSH, CDR2 LQKENI. The CDR3 spans 17 residues. V was clipped by 2 bases and J by 2 bases; unmatched bases: 9. The CDR3 DNA sequence: TGTGCCAGCTCACCATTTCCTAGCGGGAGTGTCGCCTACGAGCAGTACTTC. Encoded protein: CASSPFPSGSVAYEQYF.

In its sample, this clone was seen a few times. The gene calls are TRBV9 and TRBJ2-5, with 8 bases aligning to TRBD2. CDR3 length: 14 residues. The germline V gene has CDR1 SGDLS and CDR2 YYNGEE. The J segment lost 2 bases and the V segment lost 0 bases, leaving 0 bases of the junction unmatched. DNA for the CDR3: TGTGCCAGCAGCGTAGCGGGGGGGCAAGAGACCCAGTACTTC. The encoded protein is CASSVAGGQETQYF.

The chain has TRBV4-1 and TRBJ1-3; a weak D match, TRBD1 (5 bases). CDR1 is MGHRA and CDR2 is YSYEKL in the germline V gene. The CDR3 loop spans 17 amino acids. Trimming removed 1 base from V and 4 bases from J, with 17 bases in between. DNA of the CDR3: TGCGCCAGCAGCCAAGGGACACCTCTTGGCTCCGGAAACACCATATATTTT. It is translated as CASSQGTPLGSGNTIYF.

V and J are TRBV19 and TRBJ2-3; D uncertain. CDR1 LNHDA and CDR2 SQIVND come from the germline V gene (reference sequence). The CDR3 spans 13 residues. Trimming stripped 5 bases from V and 2 bases from J, with 8 bases between. The CDR3 DNA follows: TGTGCCAGTAGTCCGGGTTACACAGATACGCAGTATTTT. It codes for CASSPGYTDTQYF.

The chain employs TRBV29-1 and TRBJ2-1; 7 nucleotides align to TRBD1. CDR3 length equals 13 residues. CDR1 is SQVTM and CDR2 is ANQGSEA in the germline V gene. The V gene end was trimmed by 7 bases and the J gene end by 6 bases; junction bases not matched to a gene: 9. This CDR3 is CSDLTGTRNEQFF. The CDR3 nucleotides are TGCAGCGACCTGACAGGGACGCGCAATGAGCAGTTCTTC.

V is TRBV5-8 and J is TRBJ1-1; TRBD1 matches at 8 bases. Germline V lookup: CDR1 SGHTS, CDR2 YDEGEE. V lost 6 bases and J lost 0; bases outside the gene matches: 10. The CDR3 has 16 residues. CDR3 DNA sequence: TGTGCCAGCACCGTAAGACAGGGGCGTTTGAACACTGAAGCTTTCTTT. Amino acid sequence: CASTVRQGRLNTEAFF. Together with reference TRBV5-8 and TRBJ1-1, the CDR3 gives the full variable domain: EAGVTQSPTHLIKTRGQQATLRCSPISGHTSVYWYQQALGLGLQFLLWYDEGEERNRGNFPPRFSGRQFPNYSSELNVNALELEDSALYLCASTVRQGRLNTEAFFGQGTRLTVV.

This clone was recorded a few times. The rearrangement links TRBV6-5 to TRBJ1-3; maybe TRBD1 (5 bases). The germline V and J ends were trimmed by 4 bases and 9 bases, with 13 bases remaining between them. Germline CDR1 MNHEY, CDR2 SVGAGI. The CDR3 contains 13 residues. The CDR3 reads CASSSFHGGTIYF. In DNA, the CDR3 is TGTGCCAGCAGTTCCTTCCACGGGGGCACCATATATTTT.

The chain joins TRBV19 to TRBJ1-1, with 9 bases aligning to TRBD1. After removal of 7 bases from V and 8 bases from J, the junction contained 20 bases not matched to a gene. Germline loops: CDR1 LNHDA, CDR2 SQIVND (reference sequence). The CDR3 contains 17 residues. The CDR3 bases are TGTGCCAGTACTAAGGCGGGGACAGGGATTGGGGCCAAAGAAGCTTTCTTT. It is translated as CASTKAGTGIGAKEAFF.

V and J are TRBV7-2 and TRBJ2-5, with D unclear. The DNA end favors TRBJ2-7, so the J call may be wrong. Per the germline V gene, CDR1 is SGHTA and CDR2 is FQGNSA. The CDR3 runs 14 residues. The CDR3 here is CASSFVNGLGEQYF. The CDR3 DNA is TGTGCCAGCAGCTTTGTCAACGGGTTAGGCGAGCAGTACTTC.

This clone is labeled as large. This chain connects TRBV10-1 to TRBJ2-1, with D possibly being TRBD2 (6 bases). Trimming removed 5 bases from V and 5 bases from J, with 19 bases in between. This CDR3 has 16 residues. Germline assignment: CDR1 WNHNN and CDR2 SYGVQD (reference sequence). CDR3 sequence (DNA): TGCGCCAGCAGTCTCGTGTTAGCGGAGATCAACAATGAGCAGTTCTTC. Protein: CASSLVLAEINNEQFF.

This chain uses TRBV7-2 with TRBJ2-3; D gene unclear. CDR1 SGHTA and CDR2 FQGNSA come from the germline V gene. The V end lost 2 bases, the J end lost 4 bases, and 16 bases lay between the germline ends. The CDR3 is 16 amino acids. The CDR3 nucleotides are TGTGCCAGCAGCTTATCACAATTACACTACCCAGATACGCAGTATTTT. Translating gives CASSLSQLHYPDTQYF.

The V and J genes are TRBV7-4 and TRBJ1-1; 8 bases fit TRBD1. The CDR3 contains 16 residues. Losses at the gene ends were 5 bases for V and 4 bases for J; bases not matched to a gene: 12. Per germline, CDR1 SGHVT and CDR2 SQSDAQ. The DNA for the CDR3 is TGTGCCAGCAGCCGCCCAGGCCTTGGACAGGGCACTGAAGCTTTCTTT. It encodes CASSRPGLGQGTEAFF.

This clone was recorded a few times. The chain uses TRBV28 and TRBJ2-3, with a weak D call TRBD2 (6 bases). The germline V gene has CDR1 MDHEN and CDR2 SYDVKM. The CDR3 contains 15 residues. Trimming left V 7 bases short and J 4 bases short, with 18 bases between. CDR3 DNA: TGTGCCAGCACCCGTAGCGGCTGGGGGGCAGATACGCAGTATTTT. Translated: CASTRSGWGADTQYF.

The chain has TRBV4-1 and TRBJ1-2, with 7 bases aligning to TRBD1. There are 16 residues in the CDR3. Germline CDR1 is MGHRA and CDR2 is YSYEKL. The V and J ends lost 2 bases and 3 bases, in that order; junction bases with no gene match: 9. The CDR3 loop reads CASSQLCSGTDYGYTF. Here the CDR3 DNA reads TGCGCCAGCAGCCAACTATGTTCGGGGACAGACTATGGCTACACCTTC.

The J gene is TRBJ1-2, the V gene TRBV11-2; 7 bases are a match to TRBD1. CDR3 size: 14 residues. From germline, CDR1 is SGHAT and CDR2 FQNNGV. The junction had 7 bases not matched to a gene; V was cut back by 3 bases and J by 6 bases. Here the CDR3 DNA reads TGTGCCAGCAGCTTTTACAGGGGAGTCAATGGCTACACCTTC. This codes for CASSFYRGVNGYTF. Combining the CDR3 with reference TRBV11-2 and TRBJ1-2 gives the whole variable domain EAGVAQSPRYKIIEKRQSVAFWCNPISGHATLYWYQQILGQGPKLLIQFQNNGVVDDSQLPKDRFSAERLKGVDSTLKIQPAKLEDSAVYLCASSFYRGVNGYTFGSGTRLTVV.

The gene calls are TRBV6-6 and TRBJ1-4, with 8 bases matching TRBD1. This CDR3 is 14 amino acids long. The junction had 10 bases not matched to a gene; V was cut back by 6 bases and J by 10 bases. The germline V gene encodes CDR1 MNHNY and CDR2 SVGAGI (reference sequence). CDR3 sequence reads: CASRWTGRIGKLFF. CDR3 sequence (DNA): TGTGCCAGCAGGTGGACAGGGAGGATCGGAAAACTGTTTTTT.

This clone is labeled medium-sized. This chain links TRBV30 with TRBJ2-7, with D tentatively TRBD1 (5 bases). The germline gives CDR1 GTSNPN, CDR2 SVGIG (reference sequence). CDR3 size: 12 residues. The V end was cut by 5 bases, the J end by 3 bases, with 11 bases between. The CDR3 region is CAWGGANYEQYF. DNA for the CDR3: TGTGCCTGGGGTGGGGCTAACTACGAGCAGTACTTC.

V usage is TRBV7-9 and J usage is TRBJ2-7, with D possibly matching TRBD1 (5 bases). The CDR3 has 16 amino acids. Germline assignment: CDR1 SEHNR and CDR2 FQNEAQ (reference sequence). Trimming stripped 3 bases from V and 0 bases from J, with 15 bases between. CDR3 protein: CASSFVAGLISYEQYF. CDR3 bases: TGTGCCAGCAGCTTCGTGGCAGGGCTTATCTCCTACGAGCAGTACTTC.

The gene calls are TRBV19 and TRBJ1-1, with a weak D call TRBD1 (5 bases). The CDR3 has 15 amino acids. Trimming cost V 4 bases and J 3 bases, with 15 bases left between them. CDR1 LNHDA and CDR2 SQIVND come from the germline V gene (reference sequence). CDR3 loop: CASSTRGGLHTEAFF. The DNA for the CDR3 is TGTGCCAGTAGTACGCGGGGCGGCTTGCACACTGAAGCTTTCTTT.